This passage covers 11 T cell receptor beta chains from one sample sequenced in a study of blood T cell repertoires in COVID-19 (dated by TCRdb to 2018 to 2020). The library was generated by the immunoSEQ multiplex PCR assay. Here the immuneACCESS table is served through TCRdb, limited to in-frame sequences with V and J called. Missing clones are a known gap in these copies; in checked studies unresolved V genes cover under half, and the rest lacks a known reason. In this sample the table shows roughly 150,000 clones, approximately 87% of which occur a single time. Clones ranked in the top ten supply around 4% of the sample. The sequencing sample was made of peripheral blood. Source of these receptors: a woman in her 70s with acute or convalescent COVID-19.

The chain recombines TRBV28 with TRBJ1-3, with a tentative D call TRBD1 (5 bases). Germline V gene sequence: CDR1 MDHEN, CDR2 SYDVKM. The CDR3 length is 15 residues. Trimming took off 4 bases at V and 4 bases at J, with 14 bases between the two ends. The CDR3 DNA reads TGTGCCAGCAGTTCCCCGGGGGATTTAGGAAACACCATATATTTT. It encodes CASSSPGDLGNTIYF.

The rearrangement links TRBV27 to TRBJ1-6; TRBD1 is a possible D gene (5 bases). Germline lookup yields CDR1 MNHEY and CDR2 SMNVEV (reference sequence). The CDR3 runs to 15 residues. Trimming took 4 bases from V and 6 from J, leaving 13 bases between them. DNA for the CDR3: TGTGCCAGCAGTTATGAGGCAGGGCGTAATTCACCCCTCCACTTT. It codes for CASSYEAGRNSPLHF.

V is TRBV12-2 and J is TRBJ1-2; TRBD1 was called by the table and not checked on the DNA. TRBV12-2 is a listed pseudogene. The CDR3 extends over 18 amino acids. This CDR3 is CASRLSSGVWGRNYGYTF. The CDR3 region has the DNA TGTGCAAGTCGCTTAAGTTCCGGGGTGTGGGGGCGGAACTATGGCTACACCTTC.

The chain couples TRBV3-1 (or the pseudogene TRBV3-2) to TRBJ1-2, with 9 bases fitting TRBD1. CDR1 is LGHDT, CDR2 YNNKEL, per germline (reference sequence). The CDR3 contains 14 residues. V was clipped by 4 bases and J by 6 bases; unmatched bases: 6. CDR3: CASSPGTGNNGYTF. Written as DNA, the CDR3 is TGTGCCAGCAGCCCCGGGACAGGGAACAATGGCTACACCTTC.

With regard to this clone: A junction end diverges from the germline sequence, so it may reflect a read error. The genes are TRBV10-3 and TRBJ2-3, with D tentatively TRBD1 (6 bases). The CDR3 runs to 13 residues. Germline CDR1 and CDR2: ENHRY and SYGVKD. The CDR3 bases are TGTGCCATCACCCCTCAGGGGCCAGATACGCCCCTTTTT. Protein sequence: CAITPQGPDTPLF.

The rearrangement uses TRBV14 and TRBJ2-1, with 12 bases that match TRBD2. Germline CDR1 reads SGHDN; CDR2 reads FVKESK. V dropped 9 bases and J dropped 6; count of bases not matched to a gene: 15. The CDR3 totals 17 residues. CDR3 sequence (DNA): TGTGCCAGTAATAATGGACTAGCGGGGACCCGTGGCAATGAGCAGTTCTTC. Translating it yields CASNNGLAGTRGNEQFF.

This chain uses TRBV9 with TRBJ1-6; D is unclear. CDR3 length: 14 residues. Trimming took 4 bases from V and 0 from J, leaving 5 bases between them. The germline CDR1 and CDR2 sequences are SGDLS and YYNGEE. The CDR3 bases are TGTGCCAGCAGCAGTAGCTCCTATAATTCACCCCTCCACTTT. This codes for CASSSSSYNSPLHF.

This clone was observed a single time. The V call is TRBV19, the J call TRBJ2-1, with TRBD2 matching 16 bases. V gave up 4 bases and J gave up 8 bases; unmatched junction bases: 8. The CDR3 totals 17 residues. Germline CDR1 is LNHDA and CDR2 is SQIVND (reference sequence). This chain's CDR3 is CASSKGLAGGPHDEQFF. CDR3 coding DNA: TGTGCCAGTAGTAAGGGACTAGCGGGGGGGCCCCACGATGAGCAGTTCTTC.

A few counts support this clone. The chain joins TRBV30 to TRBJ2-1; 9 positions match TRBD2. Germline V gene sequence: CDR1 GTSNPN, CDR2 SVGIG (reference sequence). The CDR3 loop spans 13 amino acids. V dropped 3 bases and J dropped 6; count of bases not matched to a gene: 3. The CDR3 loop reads CAWRVSGGNEQFF. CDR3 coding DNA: TGTGCCTGGAGAGTTAGCGGGGGCAATGAGCAGTTCTTC. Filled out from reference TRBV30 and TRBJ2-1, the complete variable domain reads SQTIHQWPATLVQPVGSPLSLECTVEGTSNPNLYWYRQAAGRGLQLLFYSVGIGQISSEVPQNLSASRPQDRQFILSSKKLLLSDSGFYLCAWRVSGGNEQFFGPGTRLTVL.

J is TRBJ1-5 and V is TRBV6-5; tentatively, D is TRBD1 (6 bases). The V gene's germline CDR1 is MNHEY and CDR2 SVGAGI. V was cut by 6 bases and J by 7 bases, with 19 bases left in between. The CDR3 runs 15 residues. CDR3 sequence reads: CASRPGHLSSQPQHF. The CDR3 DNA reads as TGTGCCAGCAGACCGGGACACTTGTCGTCCCAGCCCCAGCATTTT.

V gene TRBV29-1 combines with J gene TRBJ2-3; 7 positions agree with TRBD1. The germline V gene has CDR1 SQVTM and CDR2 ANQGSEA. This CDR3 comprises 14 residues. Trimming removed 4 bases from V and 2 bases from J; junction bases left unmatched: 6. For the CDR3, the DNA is TGCAGCGTTGTGGACAGGTTCTTCACAGATACGCAGTATTTT. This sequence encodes CSVVDRFFTDTQYF.